What follows describes a single T cell receptor beta chain. With 3 bases removed from V and 2 bases from J, the gap between germline ends came to 7 bases. The CDR3 extends over 13 amino acids. Per the germline V gene, CDR1 is WNHNN and CDR2 is SYGVQD (reference sequence). This specimen comes from a study of technical replicates of blood from several donors. Assay used: immunoSEQ multiplex PCR; TCRdb lists only in-frame clones, some missing. Seen here are about 81,000 clones, just under 95% observed once, and the top ten hold approximately 0.3%. The chain has TRBV10-1 and TRBJ1-1; D gene ambiguous. This sequence originates from a human donor in good health. Input material: T cells isolated from PBMCs. Here the CDR3 reads CASSDRGNTEAFF. The CDR3 DNA follows: TGCGCCAGCAGTGACCGGGGTAACACTGAAGCTTTCTTT.